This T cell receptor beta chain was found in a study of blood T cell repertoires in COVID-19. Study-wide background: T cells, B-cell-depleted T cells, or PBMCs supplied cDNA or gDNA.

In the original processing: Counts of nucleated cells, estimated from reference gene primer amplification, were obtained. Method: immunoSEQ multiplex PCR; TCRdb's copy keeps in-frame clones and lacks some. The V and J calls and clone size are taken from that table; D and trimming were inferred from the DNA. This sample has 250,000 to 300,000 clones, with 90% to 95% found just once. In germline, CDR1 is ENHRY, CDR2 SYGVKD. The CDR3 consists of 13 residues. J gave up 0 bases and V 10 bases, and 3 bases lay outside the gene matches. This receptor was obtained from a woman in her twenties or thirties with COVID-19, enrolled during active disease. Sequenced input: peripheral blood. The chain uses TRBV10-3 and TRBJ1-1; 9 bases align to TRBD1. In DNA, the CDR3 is TGTGCCAGCGGGACAGGGTTGAACACTGAAGCTTTCTTT. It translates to CASGTGLNTEAFF.